The clone carrying this T cell receptor (beta chain) was seen more than once but under ten times. Its antigen is still unknown. In TCRdb, the reads were re-called with MiXCR into one record per CDR3 protein. This repertoire shows roughly 500,000 distinct CDR3 sequences, around a third found once; its top ten account for roughly 15%. The sample is drawn from a study of T cell repertoires in cytomegalovirus infection. Across the study: Recently identified HLA-C-restricted CMV epitopes and well-studied HLA-B-restricted CMV epitopes were used by the study. Carrying CMV and the relevant HLA type showed in public TCR beta signatures. Study-level results: CMV-specific HLA-C-restricted TCR beta clonotypes dominated the ex vivo response. Carriage of CMV together with the relevant HLA was identifiable through cumulative public TCR beta family frequency.

Germline V CDR1 and CDR2: LNHDA, SQIVND (reference sequence). CDR3 size: 17 residues. Unmatched junction bases numbered 8, after V lost 7 bases and J lost 0 bases. The clonotype originates from a human donor in good health (CMV status not recorded). Some clones in this sample may be carry-over from other donors' samples. This sample comprised cultured PBMCs, obtained from culture after CMV antigen stimulation. The chain uses TRBV19 and TRBJ2-1, with 11 positions matching TRBD2. CDR3 sequence: CASTALAGGRSYNEQFF. CDR3 DNA sequence: TGTGCCAGTACCGCCCTAGCGGGAGGCCGCTCCTACAATGAGCAGTTCTTC.